This TCR beta chain was profiled in a study of cytomegalovirus exposure and HLA in healthy donors. The trim removed 5 bases at V and 2 bases at J, leaving 20 bases unmatched. This CDR3 is built from 20 residues. The germline gives CDR1 SGHDN, CDR2 FVKESK. This donor's file did not include a recorded CMV serostatus. PCR was performed using 60 Vbeta and 13 Jbeta primers. Profiled with immunoSEQ multiplex PCR; TCRdb holds only in-frame clones, not every one. The sample records roughly 150,000 clones, around 80% being singletons. Study-wide findings and caveats: Data from an earlier analysis indicated that most TCR beta V segments were productive either about 90% or about 30% of the time. A later analysis linked 16,951 TCR beta sequences to HLA alleles at 0.05 false discovery rate. Among CMV-associated TCR beta chains, most appeared HLA-restricted in a later analysis.

Worth noting for this clone: Antigen: not known.

Sequencing was carried out using PBMCs. The V call is TRBV14, the J call TRBJ2-5; 10 nucleotides match TRBD2. This TCR came from a man aged 25-40 years in good health. The CDR3 reads CASSSPGGLAGAMEQETQYF. As DNA, the CDR3 is TGTGCCAGCAGCTCGCCCGGGGGGCTAGCGGGAGCAATGGAACAAGAGACCCAGTACTTC.